This TCR beta chain was observed in a study of identical twins. General study findings and limits: Out-of-frame alpha sequences that twins shared showed excess low generation probability. A partial confounding effect on zero-insertion analyses could come from invariant MAIT and iNKT cells.

All donors comprised healthy Caucasians. Of note for this clonotype: What it binds is not known.

V was pared by 1 base and J by 0 bases, with 16 bases between. Germline values: CDR1 SGHNT, CDR2 YYREEE (reference sequence). The CDR3 is 17 residues long. MiXCR, applied by TCRdb to the 5' RACE reads, yields one record per CDR3 protein. The data contain about 730,000 distinct CDR3 sequences, less than 25% of them seen just once; the ten biggest clones take up 4.3%. This sample was shared with a second study, whose subject was T cells expressing NK-cell markers.

This receptor was taken from a woman aged 18-29 years in good health. The chain links TRBV5-4 to TRBJ2-5; TRBD2 might be the D (7 bases). The sequencing input was PBMCs. CDR3 coding DNA: TGTGCCAGCAGCTTGCGTACGGGCGGGGGCTACCAAGAGACCCAGTACTTC. Encoded protein: CASSLRTGGGYQETQYF.